Below are 20 T cell receptor beta chains sequenced from a single sample in a study of blood T cell repertoires in COVID-19. Libraries were prepared by immunoSEQ multiplex PCR; TCRdb keeps only in-frame clonotypes and omits some of them. Of nearly 200,000 clones listed, more than 70% are singletons. The sequenced material came from peripheral blood. The receptors originated from a woman in her forties who had recovered from COVID-19.

The CDR3 DNA reads as TGTGCCAGCAGAAAACAGGAAAACTATGGCTACACCTTC. Translated, it gives CASRKQENYGYTF. The chain links TRBV6-5 to TRBJ1-2; a possible D gene is TRBD1 (5 bases). Germline V lookup: CDR1 MNHEY, CDR2 SVGAGI. The CDR3 totals 13 residues. V was trimmed by 6 bases and J by 2 bases, leaving 10 bases between them.

The chain joins TRBV27 to TRBJ2-5; D not resolved. V was shortened by 6 bases and J by 5 bases, with 13 bases between the two germline ends. This CDR3 region has 13 residues. The germline gives CDR1 MNHEY, CDR2 SMNVEV (reference sequence). CDR3 protein: CASSSALGETQYF. CDR3 nucleotides: TGTGCCAGCAGCTCCGCCCTCGGGGAGACCCAGTACTTC.

The chain links TRBV15 to TRBJ2-7; D uncertain. Trimming left V 0 bases short and J 4 bases short, with 7 bases between. In germline, CDR1 is LNHNV, CDR2 YYDKDF (reference sequence). The CDR3 runs 13 residues. The CDR3 DNA is TGTGCCACCAGCAGAGATCTCTCTTACGAGCAGTACTTC. Translated, it gives CATSRDLSYEQYF.

The CDR3 sequence is CATSAQGYVDEQYF. CDR3 bases: TGTGCCACCAGCGCCCAGGGTTACGTAGACGAGCAGTACTTC. This sequence joins TRBV15 and TRBJ2-7; a possible D gene is TRBD1 (5 bases). This CDR3 has 14 residues. Germline V gene sequence: CDR1 LNHNV, CDR2 YYDKDF (reference sequence). The V and J ends lost 5 bases and 5 bases respectively, with 16 bases between them.

The chain joins TRBV19 to TRBJ1-1; D not certain. The CDR3 is 15 amino acids. CDR1 is LNHDA and CDR2 is SQIVND in the germline V gene (reference sequence). V lost 0 bases to trimming and J lost 0 bases, with 8 bases between them. CDR3 protein: CASSIETPLNTEAFF. CDR3 coding DNA: TGTGCCAGTAGTATAGAGACTCCTCTGAACACTGAAGCTTTCTTT. The variable domain in full, with the rest retrieved from reference TRBV19 and TRBJ1-1, is DGGITQSPKYLFRKEGQNVTLSCEQNLNHDAMYWYRQDPGQGLRLIYYSQIVNDFQKGDIAEGYSVSREKKESFPLTVTSAQKNPTAFYLCASSIETPLNTEAFFGQGTRLTVV.

CDR3 in amino acids: CAISEAGDREQYF. CDR3 bases: TGTGCCATCAGTGAAGCGGGAGATCGAGAGCAGTACTTC. V gene TRBV10-3 combines with J gene TRBJ2-7; 8 positions match TRBD2. Looked up from germline, CDR1 is ENHRY and CDR2 is SYGVKD. The V segment lost 3 bases and the J segment 7 bases; nucleotides outside the gene matches: 5. CDR3 size: 13 residues.

The V gene is TRBV3-1 (or the pseudogene TRBV3-2), the J gene TRBJ1-2; D unclear. The CDR3 loop spans 13 amino acids. Trimming took 4 bases from V and 8 from J, leaving 14 bases between them. Germline loops: CDR1 LGHDT, CDR2 YNNKEL (reference sequence). CDR3 sequence: CASSLDSGRGYTF. CDR3 sequence (DNA): TGTGCCAGCAGCCTGGACTCGGGTAGGGGCTACACCTTC.

The rearrangement uses TRBV5-1 and TRBJ2-7, with TRBD1 matching over 8 bases. The V segment lost 4 bases and the J segment 3 bases; nucleotides outside the gene matches: 6. This CDR3 is 14 amino acids long. The germline V gene has CDR1 SGHRS and CDR2 YFSETQ. The CDR3 loop reads CASSPGQAFYEQYF. The CDR3 region has the DNA TGCGCCAGCAGCCCGGGACAGGCTTTCTACGAGCAGTACTTC.

As DNA, the CDR3 is TGTGCCAGCAGCCAAGATCCAGGGAGGAGCAATGAAAAACTGTTTTTT. Translating it yields CASSQDPGRSNEKLFF. The rearrangement joins TRBV3-1 (or the pseudogene TRBV3-2) to TRBJ1-4; maybe TRBD1 (5 bases). CDR3 length equals 16 residues. The germline V gene encodes CDR1 LGHDT and CDR2 YNNKEL (reference sequence). V shed 0 bases and J shed 5 bases, with 13 bases lying between them.

The CDR3 region is CASSPRTATNEKLFF. The CDR3 DNA reads TGTGCCAGCAGCCCCCGGACAGCAACTAATGAAAAACTGTTTTTT. The V and J genes are TRBV7-2 and TRBJ1-4; D possibly corresponds to TRBD1 (6 bases). V was shortened by 5 bases and J by 0 bases, with 10 bases between the two germline ends. The CDR3 length is 15 residues. In germline, CDR1 is SGHTA, CDR2 FQGNSA.

This clone was observed once. V usage is TRBV7-9 and J usage is TRBJ2-5, with D possibly TRBD2 on 6 matching bases. The CDR3 extends over 15 amino acids. Per the germline V gene, CDR1 is SEHNR and CDR2 is FQNEAQ (reference sequence). Trimming took off 5 bases at V and 2 bases at J, with 15 bases between the two ends. The CDR3 DNA sequence: TGTGCCAGCAGCCGATCGGCGGGACCTCAAGAGACCCAGTACTTC. Encoded protein: CASSRSAGPQETQYF.

The V and J genes are TRBV28 and TRBJ2-1, with D possibly being TRBD1 (5 bases). The germline V and J ends were trimmed by 2 bases and 8 bases, with 13 bases remaining between them. The CDR3 runs to 14 residues. Germline V lookup: CDR1 MDHEN, CDR2 SYDVKM. The CDR3 here is CASSLRPGHHEQFF. As DNA, the CDR3 is TGTGCCAGCAGTTTACGGCCAGGGCATCATGAGCAGTTCTTC.

V usage is TRBV19 and J usage is TRBJ2-5; 14 nucleotides line up with TRBD2. This CDR3 has 15 residues. The germline gives CDR1 LNHDA, CDR2 SQIVND (reference sequence). The V gene end was trimmed by 5 bases and the J gene end by 5 bases; junction bases not matched to a gene: 4. CDR3 amino acids: CASSEGLAGVETQYF. CDR3 DNA sequence: TGTGCCAGTAGTGAGGGACTAGCGGGAGTGGAGACCCAGTACTTC.

This sequence joins TRBV13 and TRBJ1-3; no firm D call. This CDR3 has 15 residues. Germline values: CDR1 PRHDT, CDR2 FYEKMQ (reference sequence). Trimming shortened V by 4 bases and J by 0 bases, and 10 bases separated the two germline ends. CDR3 sequence (DNA): TGTGCCAGCAGCTCGAGAGAGATCTCTGGAAACACCATATATTTT. Protein sequence: CASSSREISGNTIYF.

The chain links TRBV6-5 to TRBJ2-3, with TRBD2 as a possible D gene (6 bases). Trimming took off 2 bases at V and 5 bases at J, with 11 bases between the two ends. This CDR3 has 14 residues. Germline CDR1 and CDR2: MNHEY and SVGAGI. This CDR3 is CASSYQFSGDTQYF. The CDR3 DNA sequence: TGTGCCAGCAGTTACCAGTTTAGCGGAGATACGCAGTATTTT.

The V and J genes are TRBV6-5 and TRBJ2-7, with D perhaps matching TRBD1 (6 bases). Germline V lookup: CDR1 MNHEY, CDR2 SVGAGI. Between the trimmed V and J ends, which lost 7 bases and 2 bases, there was a span of 18 bases. The CDR3 sequence is 15 residues long. DNA of the CDR3: TGTGCCAGCACCCTGAGTGGGGACATACCCTACGAGCAGTACTTC. It encodes CASTLSGDIPYEQYF.

V gene TRBV6-5 combines with J gene TRBJ2-2; possible D gene TRBD1, 5 bases. The V gene's germline CDR1 is MNHEY and CDR2 SVGAGI. Trimming shortened V by 6 bases and J by 7 bases, and 15 bases separated the two germline ends. The CDR3 has 14 amino acids. Here the CDR3 DNA reads TGTGCCAGCAGCCCCGCGCAGGGTGACGGGGAGCTGTTTTTT. Protein product: CASSPAQGDGELFF.

This clone was picked up many times. The chain joins TRBV7-2 to TRBJ1-4; D is unresolved. Trimming cost V 4 bases and J 0 bases, with 12 bases left between them. The CDR3 covers 16 residues. In germline, CDR1 is SGHTA, CDR2 FQGNSA. This CDR3 is CASSSGLGSTNEKLFF. CDR3 bases: TGTGCCAGCAGCTCAGGATTAGGTTCAACTAATGAAAAACTGTTTTTT.

V and J are TRBV29-1 and TRBJ1-1; the D is unclear. This CDR3 has 13 amino acids. V dropped 1 base and J dropped 2 bases, with 8 bases sitting between them. Germline V gene data show CDR1 as SQVTM and CDR2 as ANQGSEA. CDR3 protein: CSVEVRANTEAFF. The CDR3 DNA reads TGCAGCGTTGAAGTGAGGGCAAACACTGAAGCTTTCTTT.

The gene calls are TRBV19 and TRBJ1-5; D gene unclear. The CDR3 loop spans 15 amino acids. V lost 0 bases and J 3 bases, leaving 9 bases between the germline ends. Germline V lookup: CDR1 LNHDA, CDR2 SQIVND (reference sequence). The CDR3 sequence is CASSIEGGNNQPQHF. Written as DNA, the CDR3 is TGTGCCAGTAGTATAGAAGGAGGGAACAATCAGCCCCAGCATTTT.